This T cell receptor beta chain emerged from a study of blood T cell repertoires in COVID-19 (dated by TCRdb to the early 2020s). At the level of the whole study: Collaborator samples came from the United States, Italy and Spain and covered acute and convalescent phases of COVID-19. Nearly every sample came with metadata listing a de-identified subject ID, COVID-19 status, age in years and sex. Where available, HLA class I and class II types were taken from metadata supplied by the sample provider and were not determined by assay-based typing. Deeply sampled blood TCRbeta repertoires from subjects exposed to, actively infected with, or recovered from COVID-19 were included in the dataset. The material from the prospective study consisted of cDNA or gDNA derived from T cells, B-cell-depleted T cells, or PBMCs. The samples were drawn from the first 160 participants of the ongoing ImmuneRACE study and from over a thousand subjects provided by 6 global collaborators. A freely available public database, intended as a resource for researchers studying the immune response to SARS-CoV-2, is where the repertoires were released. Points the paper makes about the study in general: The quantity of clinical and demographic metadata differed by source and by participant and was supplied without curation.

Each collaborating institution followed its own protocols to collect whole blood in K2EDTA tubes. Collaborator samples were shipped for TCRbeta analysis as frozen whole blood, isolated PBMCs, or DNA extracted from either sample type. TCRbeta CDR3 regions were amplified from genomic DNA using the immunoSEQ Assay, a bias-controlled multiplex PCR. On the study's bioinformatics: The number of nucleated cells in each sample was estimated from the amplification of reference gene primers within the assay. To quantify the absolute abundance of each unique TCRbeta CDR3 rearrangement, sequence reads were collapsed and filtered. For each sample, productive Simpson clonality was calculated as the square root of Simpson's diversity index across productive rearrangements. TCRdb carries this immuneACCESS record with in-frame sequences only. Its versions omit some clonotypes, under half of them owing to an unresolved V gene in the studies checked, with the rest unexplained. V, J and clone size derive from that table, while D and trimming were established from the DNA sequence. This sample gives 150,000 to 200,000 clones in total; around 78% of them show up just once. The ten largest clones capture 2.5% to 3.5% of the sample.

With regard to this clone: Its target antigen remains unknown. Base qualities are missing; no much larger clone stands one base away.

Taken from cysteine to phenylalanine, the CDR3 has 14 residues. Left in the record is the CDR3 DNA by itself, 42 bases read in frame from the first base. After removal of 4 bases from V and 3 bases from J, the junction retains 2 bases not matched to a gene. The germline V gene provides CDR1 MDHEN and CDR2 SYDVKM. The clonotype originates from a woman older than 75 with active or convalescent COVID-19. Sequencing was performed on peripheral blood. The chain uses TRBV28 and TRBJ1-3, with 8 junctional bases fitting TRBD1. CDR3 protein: CASSSGQVGNTIYF. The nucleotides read TGTGCCAGCAGTTCGGGACAGGTTGGAAACACCATATATTTT.